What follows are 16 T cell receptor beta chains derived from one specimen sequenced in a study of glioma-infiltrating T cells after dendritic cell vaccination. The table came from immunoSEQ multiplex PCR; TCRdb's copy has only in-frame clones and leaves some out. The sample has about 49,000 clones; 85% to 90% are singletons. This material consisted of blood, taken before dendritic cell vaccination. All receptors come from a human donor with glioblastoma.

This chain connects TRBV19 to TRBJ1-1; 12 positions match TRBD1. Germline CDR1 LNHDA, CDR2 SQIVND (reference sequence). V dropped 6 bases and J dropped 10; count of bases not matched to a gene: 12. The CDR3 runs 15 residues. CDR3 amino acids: CASRPGQGAIPGAFF. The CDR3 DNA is TGTGCCAGTAGACCGGGACAGGGGGCGATTCCAGGAGCTTTCTTT.

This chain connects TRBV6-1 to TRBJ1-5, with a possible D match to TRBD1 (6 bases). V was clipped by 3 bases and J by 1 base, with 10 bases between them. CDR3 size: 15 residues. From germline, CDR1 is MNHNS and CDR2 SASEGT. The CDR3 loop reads CASSDAGASNQPQHF. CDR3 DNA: TGTGCCAGCAGTGACGCAGGGGCAAGCAATCAGCCCCAGCATTTT.

The CDR3 reads CASSQVDRTRSNYGYTF. CDR3 nucleotides: TGCGCCAGCAGCCAAGTCGACAGGACACGCTCTAACTATGGCTACACCTTC. This chain connects TRBV4-3 to TRBJ1-2; the D gene is possibly TRBD1 (6 bases). CDR1 LGHNA and CDR2 YSLEER come from the germline V gene. This CDR3 has 17 residues. The V end lost 1 base, the J end lost 0 bases, and 15 bases lay between the germline ends.

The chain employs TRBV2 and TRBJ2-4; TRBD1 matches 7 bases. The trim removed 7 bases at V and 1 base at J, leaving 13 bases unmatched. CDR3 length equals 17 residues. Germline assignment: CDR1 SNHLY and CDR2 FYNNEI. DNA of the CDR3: TGTGCCAGCACGTGGTCGACAGGGTTGGGGGCCAAAAACATTCAGTACTTC. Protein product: CASTWSTGLGAKNIQYF.

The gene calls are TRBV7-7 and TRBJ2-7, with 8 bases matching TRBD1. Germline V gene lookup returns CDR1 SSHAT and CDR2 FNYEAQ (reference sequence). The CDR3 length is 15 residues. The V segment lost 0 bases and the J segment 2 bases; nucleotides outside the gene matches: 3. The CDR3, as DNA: TGTGCCAGCAGCTTAGCAACGGGACAGGCCTACGAGCAGTACTTC. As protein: CASSLATGQAYEQYF.

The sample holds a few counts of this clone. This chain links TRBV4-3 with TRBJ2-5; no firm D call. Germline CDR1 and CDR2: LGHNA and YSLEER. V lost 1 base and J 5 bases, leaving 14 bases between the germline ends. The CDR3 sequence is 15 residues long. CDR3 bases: TGCGCCAGCAGCCAAGGAGGAAACGTTGGGGAGACCCAGTACTTC. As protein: CASSQGGNVGETQYF.

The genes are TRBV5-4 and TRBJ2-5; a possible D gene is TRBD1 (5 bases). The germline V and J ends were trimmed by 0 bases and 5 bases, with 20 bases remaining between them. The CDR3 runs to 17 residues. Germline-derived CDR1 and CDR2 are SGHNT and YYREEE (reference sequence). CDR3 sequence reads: CASSLGQGTPVSETQYF. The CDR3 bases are TGTGCCAGCAGCTTGGGGCAGGGCACTCCGGTATCGGAGACCCAGTACTTC.

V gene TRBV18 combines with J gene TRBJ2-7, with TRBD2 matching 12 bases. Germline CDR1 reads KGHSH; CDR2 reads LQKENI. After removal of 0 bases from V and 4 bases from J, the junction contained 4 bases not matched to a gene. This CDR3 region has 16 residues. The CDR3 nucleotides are TGTGCCAGCTCACCACCTCTAACTAGCGGGGGGTACGAGCAGTACTTC. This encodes CASSPPLTSGGYEQYF.

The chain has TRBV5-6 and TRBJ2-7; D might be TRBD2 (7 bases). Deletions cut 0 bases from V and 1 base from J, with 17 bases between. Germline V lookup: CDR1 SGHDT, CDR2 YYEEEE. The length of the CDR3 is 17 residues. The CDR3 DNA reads TGTGCCAGCAGCTTGGTTTCGGGGGGCTCATCGTCCTACGAGCAGTACTTC. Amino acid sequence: CASSLVSGGSSSYEQYF.

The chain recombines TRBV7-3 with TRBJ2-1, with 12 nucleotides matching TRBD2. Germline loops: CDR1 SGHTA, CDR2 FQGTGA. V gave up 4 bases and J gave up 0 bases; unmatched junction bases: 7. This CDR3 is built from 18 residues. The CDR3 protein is CASSSGKTSGSSYNEQFF. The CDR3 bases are TGTGCCAGCAGCTCCGGAAAGACTAGCGGGAGCTCCTACAATGAGCAGTTCTTC. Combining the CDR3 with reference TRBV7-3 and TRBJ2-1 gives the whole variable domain GAGVSQTPSNKVTEKGKYVELRCDPISGHTALYWYRQSLGQGPEFLIYFQGTGAADDSGLPNDRFFAVRPEGSVSTLKIQRTERGDSAVYLCASSSGKTSGSSYNEQFFGPGTRLTVL.

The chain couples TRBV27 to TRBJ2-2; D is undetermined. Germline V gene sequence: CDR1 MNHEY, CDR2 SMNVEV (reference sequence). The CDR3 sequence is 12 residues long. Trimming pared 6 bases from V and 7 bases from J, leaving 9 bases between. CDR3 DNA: TGTGCCAGCAGCATTCCCGGCGGGGAGCTGTTTTTT. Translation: CASSIPGGELFF.

For the CDR3, the DNA is TGCGCCAGCGGGAGTAGCGGGGGTCGTAGCACAGATACGCAGTATTTT. Amino acids: CASGSSGGRSTDTQYF. The chain recombines TRBV10-2 with TRBJ2-3, with 9 bases identical to TRBD2. This CDR3 comprises 16 residues. CDR1 WSHSY and CDR2 SAAADI come from the germline V gene. J lost 0 bases, V lost 8 bases, and 9 bases had no gene match.

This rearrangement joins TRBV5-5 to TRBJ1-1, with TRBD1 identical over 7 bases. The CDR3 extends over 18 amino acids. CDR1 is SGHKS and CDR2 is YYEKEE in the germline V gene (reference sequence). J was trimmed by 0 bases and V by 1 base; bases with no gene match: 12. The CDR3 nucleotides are TGTGCCAGCAGCTTGTTTTCCACGGGACAGTTAATGAACACTGAAGCTTTCTTT. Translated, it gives CASSLFSTGQLMNTEAFF.

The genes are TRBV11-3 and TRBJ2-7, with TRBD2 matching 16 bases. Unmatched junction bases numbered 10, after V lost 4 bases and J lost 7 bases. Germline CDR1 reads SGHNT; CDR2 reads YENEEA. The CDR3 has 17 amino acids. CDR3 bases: TGTGCCAGCAGCTCCCAGGGACTAGCGGGAGGGCCGGGGGAGCAGTACTTC. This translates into CASSSQGLAGGPGEQYF.

CDR3 residues: CASNPTEISYEQYF. The CDR3 DNA follows: TGTGCCAGCAACCCGACAGAGATCTCCTACGAGCAGTACTTC. The chain recombines TRBV11-2 with TRBJ2-7, with D perhaps matching TRBD1 (5 bases). Trimming shortened V by 7 bases and J by 0 bases, and 13 bases separated the two germline ends. Looked up from germline, CDR1 is SGHAT and CDR2 is FQNNGV. CDR3 size: 14 residues.

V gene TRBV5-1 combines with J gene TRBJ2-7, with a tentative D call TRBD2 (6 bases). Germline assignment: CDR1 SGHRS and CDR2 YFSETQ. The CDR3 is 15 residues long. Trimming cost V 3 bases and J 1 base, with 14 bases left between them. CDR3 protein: CASSYYPAGSYEQYF. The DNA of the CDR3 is TGCGCCAGCAGCTATTACCCGGCGGGGTCCTACGAGCAGTACTTC.